This paragraph reports one TCR beta chain. This CDR3 spans 13 amino acids. V shed 0 bases and J shed 5 bases, with 6 bases lying between them. Germline values: CDR1 SGHRS, CDR2 YFSETQ. This sample was included in a study of OX40 agonist ivuxolimab in advanced cancers. Generated by immunoSEQ multiplex PCR, the TCRdb table keeps only in-frame clones and is missing some. The sample has about 56,000 clones; approximately 80% are singletons. The TCR comes from an adult with an advanced solid tumor such as melanoma, head and neck, liver or kidney cancer. V and J are TRBV5-1 and TRBJ1-5; D gene unclear. The specimen was CD4+ or CD8+ T cells sorted from blood, collected in a trial of the OX40 agonist ivuxolimab. CDR3 sequence: CASSLDSHQPQHF. CDR3 sequence (DNA): TGCGCCAGCAGCTTGGACAGTCATCAGCCCCAGCATTTT.